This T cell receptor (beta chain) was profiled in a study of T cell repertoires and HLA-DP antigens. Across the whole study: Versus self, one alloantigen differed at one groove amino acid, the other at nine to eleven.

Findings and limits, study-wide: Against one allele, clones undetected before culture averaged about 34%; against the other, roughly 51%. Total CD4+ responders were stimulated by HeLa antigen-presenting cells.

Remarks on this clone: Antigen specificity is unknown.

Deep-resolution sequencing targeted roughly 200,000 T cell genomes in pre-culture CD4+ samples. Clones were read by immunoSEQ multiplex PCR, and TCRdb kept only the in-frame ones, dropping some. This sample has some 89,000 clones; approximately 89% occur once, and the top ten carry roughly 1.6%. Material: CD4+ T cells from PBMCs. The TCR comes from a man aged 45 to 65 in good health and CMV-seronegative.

The CDR3 spells CASSLGVYEAFF. CDR3 nucleotide sequence: TGTGCCAGCAGCTTGGGGGTTTATGAGGCTTTCTTT. This chain connects TRBV7-2 to TRBJ1-1; possible D gene TRBD1, 5 bases. Per germline, CDR1 SGHTA and CDR2 FQGNSA. The CDR3 has 12 residues. V gave up 3 bases and J gave up 11 bases, with 13 bases separating them.